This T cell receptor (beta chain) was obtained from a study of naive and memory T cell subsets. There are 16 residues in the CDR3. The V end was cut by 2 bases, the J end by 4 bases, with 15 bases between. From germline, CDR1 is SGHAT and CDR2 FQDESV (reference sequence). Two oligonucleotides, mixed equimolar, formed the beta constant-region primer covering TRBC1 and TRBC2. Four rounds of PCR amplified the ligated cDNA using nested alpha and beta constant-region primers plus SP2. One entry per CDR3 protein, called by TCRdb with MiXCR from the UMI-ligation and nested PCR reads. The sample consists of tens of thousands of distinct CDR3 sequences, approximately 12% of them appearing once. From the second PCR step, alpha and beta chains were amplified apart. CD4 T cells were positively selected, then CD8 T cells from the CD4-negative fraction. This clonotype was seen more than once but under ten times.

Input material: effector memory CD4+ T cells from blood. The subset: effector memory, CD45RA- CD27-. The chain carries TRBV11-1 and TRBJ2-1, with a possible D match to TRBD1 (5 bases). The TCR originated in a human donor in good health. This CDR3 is CASSLSIAQGYNEQFF. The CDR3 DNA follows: TGTGCCAGCAGCTTATCAATAGCTCAGGGATACAATGAGCAGTTCTTC.